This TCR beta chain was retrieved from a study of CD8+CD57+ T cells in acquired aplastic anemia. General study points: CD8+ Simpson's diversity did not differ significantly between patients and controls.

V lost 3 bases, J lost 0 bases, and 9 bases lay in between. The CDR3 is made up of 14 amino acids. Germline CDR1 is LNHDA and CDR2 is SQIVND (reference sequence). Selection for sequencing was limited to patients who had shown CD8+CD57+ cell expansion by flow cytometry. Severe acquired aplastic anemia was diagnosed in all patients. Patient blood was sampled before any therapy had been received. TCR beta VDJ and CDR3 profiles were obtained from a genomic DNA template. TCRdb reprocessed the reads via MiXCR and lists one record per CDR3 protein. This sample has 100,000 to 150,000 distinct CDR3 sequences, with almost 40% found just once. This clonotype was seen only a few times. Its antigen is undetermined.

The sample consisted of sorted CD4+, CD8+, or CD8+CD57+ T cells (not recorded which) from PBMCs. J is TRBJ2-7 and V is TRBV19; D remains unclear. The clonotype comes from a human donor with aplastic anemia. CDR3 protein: CASSIADFSYEQYF. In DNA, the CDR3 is TGTGCCAGTAGTATTGCCGATTTCTCCTACGAGCAGTACTTC.